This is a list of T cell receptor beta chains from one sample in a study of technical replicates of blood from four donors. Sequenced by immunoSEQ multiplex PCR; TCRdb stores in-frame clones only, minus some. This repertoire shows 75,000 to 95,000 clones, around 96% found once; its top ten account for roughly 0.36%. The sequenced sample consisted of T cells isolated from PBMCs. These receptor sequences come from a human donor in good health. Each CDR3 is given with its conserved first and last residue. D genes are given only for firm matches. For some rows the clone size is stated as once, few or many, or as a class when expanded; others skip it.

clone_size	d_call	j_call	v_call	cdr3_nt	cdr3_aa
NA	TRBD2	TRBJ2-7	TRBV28	TGTGCCAGCAGTTCCCCCTTTAGCGGGAGATACGAGCAGTACTTC	CASSSPFSGRYEQYF
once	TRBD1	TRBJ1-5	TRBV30	TGTGCCTGGAGTTCCCAGGCCAGGGGGAGCAATCAGCCCCAGCATTTT	CAWSSQARGSNQPQHF
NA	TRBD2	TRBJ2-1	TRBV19	TGTGCCAGTAGTGGGCTAGCGGGGAATGAGCAGTTCTTC	CASSGLAGNEQFF
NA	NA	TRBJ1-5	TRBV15	TGTGCCACCAGCAAAGAAAAAACAAGCAATCAGCCCCAGCATTTT	CATSKEKTSNQPQHF
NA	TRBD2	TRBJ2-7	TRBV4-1	TGCGCCAGCAGCGGCGGGAGTTACTACGAGCAGTACTTC	CASSGGSYYEQYF
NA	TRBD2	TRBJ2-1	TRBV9	TGTGCCAGCAGCATTAGCGGGAGAGCGTACAATGAGCAGTTCTTC	CASSISGRAYNEQFF
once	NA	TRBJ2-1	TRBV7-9	TGTGCCAGCAGCTTAACGGGAGAGTCCGAGCAGTTCTTC	CASSLTGESEQFF
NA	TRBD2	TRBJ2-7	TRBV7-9	TGTGCCAGCAGCCCGAGCGGGGGGCCCCTCCACGAGCAGTACTTC	CASSPSGGPLHEQYF
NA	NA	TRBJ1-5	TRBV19	TGTGCCAGTATGGGGAGGAATCAGCCCCAGCATTTT	CASMGRNQPQHF
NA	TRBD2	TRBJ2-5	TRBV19	TGTGCCAGTTCGGGACTAGCGGGAGCAGAGACCCAGTACTTC	CASSGLAGAETQYF
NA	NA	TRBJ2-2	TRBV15	TGTGCCACCAGCAGAGTTATCGGGGAGCTGTTTTTT	CATSRVIGELFF
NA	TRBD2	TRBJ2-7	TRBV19	TGTGCCAGTAAAGAGACTAGCGGGTCCCCCTACGAGCAGTACTTC	CASKETSGSPYEQYF
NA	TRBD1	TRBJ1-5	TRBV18	TGTGCCAGCTCACCTGAATACCGGGACAGGATAGATCAGCCCCAGCATTTT	CASSPEYRDRIDQPQHF
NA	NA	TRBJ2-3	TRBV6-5	TGTGCCAGCAGGGAGGACAGCTACACAGATACGCAGTATTTT	CASREDSYTDTQYF
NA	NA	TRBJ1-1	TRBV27	TGTGCCAGCCTGGTCGACAATGAAGCTTTCTTT	CASLVDNEAFF
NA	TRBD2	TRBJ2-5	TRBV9	TGTGCCAGCAGCGCGGGGGGGACGTACCAAGAGACCCAGTACTTC	CASSAGGTYQETQYF
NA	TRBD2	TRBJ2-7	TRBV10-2	TGCGCCAGCAGGGACGTAGCGGGATTGTACGAGCAGTACTTC	CASRDVAGLYEQYF
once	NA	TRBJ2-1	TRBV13	TGTGCCAGCAGCCTTTGGGGTAGCCTAGGGAGAAATGAGCAGTTCTTC	CASSLWGSLGRNEQFF
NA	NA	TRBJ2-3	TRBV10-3	TGTGCCATCGCACCAGGGGGCACAGATACGCAGTATTTT	CAIAPGGTDTQYF
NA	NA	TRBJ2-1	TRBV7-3	TGTGCCAGCAGCCTCCTCGGGGGATGGGATGAGCAGTTCTTC	CASSLLGGWDEQFF
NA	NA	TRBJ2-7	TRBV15	TGTGCCACCAGCAGAGCAACGGGAAACGAGCAGTACTTC	CATSRATGNEQYF
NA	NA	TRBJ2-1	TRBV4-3	TGCGCCAGCAGCTTTAGGAGCTCCTACAATGAGCAGTTCTTC	CASSFRSSYNEQFF
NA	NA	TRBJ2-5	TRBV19	TGTGCCAGTAGTATAAACCCAGGGGAGACCCAGTACTTC	CASSINPGETQYF
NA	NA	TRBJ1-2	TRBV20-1	TGCAGTGCTAGATGGCAGGGGATCTACACCTTC	CSARWQGIYTF
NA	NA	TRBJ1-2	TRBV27	TGTGCCAGCAGTTCAGGGTTGAGAGTTGATGGCTACACCTTC	CASSSGLRVDGYTF
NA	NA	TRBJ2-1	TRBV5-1	TGCGCCAGCAGTTCATCGGGAGACCACTACAATGAGCAGTTCTTC	CASSSSGDHYNEQFF
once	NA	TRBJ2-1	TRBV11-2	TGTGCCAGCAGCTTATCTCCGAGGATAAGCTCCTACAATGAGCAGTTCTTC	CASSLSPRISSYNEQFF